This is a list of T cell receptor beta chains from one sample in a study of shared clonotypes between healthy human individuals. Some clones are missing from TCRdb's copy, which holds only in-frame ones; the method was immunoSEQ multiplex PCR. The data contain about 2 million clones, about 95% of them singletons. The specimen was naive CD4+ T cells sorted from blood. The source of these receptors is a man between 18 and 35 years old in good health. The CDR3 runs from the conserved cysteine through the conserved F or W. Fields, in order: D gene, J gene, clone size, V gene, CDR3 protein, CDR3 DNA. A D gene is named only where the DNA matches it firmly. Some rows mark clone size as missing; the rest say once, few, many or name a class of expanded clone.

TRBD1 TRBJ1-1 . TRBV5-8 CASSSRQGDTEAFF TGTGCCAGCAGCTCCCGACAGGGCGACACTGAAGCTTTCTTT
. TRBJ2-3 . TRBV11-2 CASSLDRWADTQYF TGTGCCAGCAGCTTAGATCGTTGGGCAGATACGCAGTATTTT
TRBD2 TRBJ2-3 . TRBV10-3 CATGRSSGGETDTQYF TGTGCCACCGGGCGAAGTAGCGGGGGAGAAACAGATACGCAGTATTTT
TRBD1 TRBJ2-7 . TRBV5-1 CASSSGQFYEQYF TGCGCCAGCAGCTCGGGACAGTTCTACGAGCAGTACTTC
. TRBJ2-1 . TRBV9 CASSVGWPTYNEQFF TGTGCCAGCAGCGTAGGCTGGCCCACCTACAATGAGCAGTTCTTC
. TRBJ2-3 once TRBV4-2 CASSQDRVVAPSASPYDTQYF TGTGCCAGCAGCCAAGATCGGGTGGTAGCTCCTTCGGCATCCCCTTACGATACGCAGTATTTT
. TRBJ2-5 . TRBV7-7 CASSPSPGTQYF TGTGCTAGCAGCCCTTCCCCTGGAACCCAGTACTTC
TRBD1 TRBJ1-4 . TRBV5-1 CASSFSGQGSNEKLFF TGCGCCAGCAGCTTCTCGGGACAGGGGTCTAATGAAAAACTGTTTTTT
TRBD2 TRBJ2-1 . TRBV5-1 CASSLGLAGESEQFF TGCGCCAGCAGCTTGGGACTAGCGGGAGAAAGTGAGCAGTTCTTC
TRBD2 TRBJ2-7 . TRBV7-6 CASSFRLAESYEQYF TGTGCCAGCAGCTTTCGACTAGCGGAATCCTACGAGCAGTACTTC
. TRBJ1-5 . TRBV19 CASSTTEVLNQPQHF TGTGCCAGTAGTACCACTGAGGTTCTCAATCAGCCCCAGCATTTT
TRBD2 TRBJ2-1 . TRBV5-7 CASSATGTSCNNEQFF TGTGCCAGCAGCGCAACTGGGACTAGCTGTAACAATGAGCAGTTCTTC
TRBD1 TRBJ1-4 . TRBV4-1 CASSQTPGQFNEKLFF TGCGCCAGCAGCCAAACACCGGGACAGTTTAATGAAAAACTGTTTTTT
. TRBJ2-1 . TRBV2 CASSILAVGDEQFF TGTGCCAGCAGCATACTAGCAGTAGGCGATGAGCAGTTCTTC
. TRBJ2-4 once TRBV6-1 CASSERQVAKNIQYF TGTGCCAGCAGTGAGAGACAGGTAGCCAAAAACATTCAGTACTTC
. TRBJ1-6 . TRBV6-6 CASSYSQNNSPLHF TGTGCCAGCAGTTACTCCCAGAATAATTCACCCCTCCACTTT
. TRBJ2-3 . TRBV4-1 CASSQDMGTGGEGLADTQYF TGCGCCAGCAGCCAAGATATGGGGACAGGTGGGGAGGGCCTTGCAGATACGCAGTATTTT
. TRBJ2-1 . TRBV30 CAWSPTHPKWFF TGTGCCTGGAGTCCCACCCACCCGAAGTGGTTCTTC
. TRBJ2-5 . TRBV30 CAWRGSNSYQETQYF TGTGCCTGGAGGGGTTCCAATTCGTACCAAGAGACCCAGTACTTC
. TRBJ1-1 . TRBV5-4 CASSLDGLLEAFF TGTGCCAGCAGCTTGGACGGATTGTTGGAAGCTTTCTTT
. TRBJ1-6 . TRBV11-2 CASSPWTASSYNSPLHF TGTGCCAGCAGCCCCTGGACCGCGAGCTCCTATAATTCACCCCTCCACTTT
. TRBJ1-3 . TRBV5-6 CASSFRGMAGNTIYF TGTGCCAGCAGCTTCCGGGGAATGGCTGGAAACACCATATATTTT
. TRBJ1-3 . TRBV19 CASSTPGNSGNTIYF TGTGCCAGTAGTACACCCGGGAACTCTGGAAACACCATATATTTT
TRBD1 TRBJ1-1 . TRBV7-6 CASSLQGAVTEAFF TGTGCCAGCAGCCTGCAGGGGGCTGTCACTGAAGCTTTCTTT
TRBD2 TRBJ2-7 . TRBV5-1 CASRPTSAGGFYEQYF TGCGCCAGCAGACCGACTTCGGCGGGAGGTTTCTACGAGCAGTACTTC
. TRBJ2-7 . TRBV7-6 CASSLAPQVSYEQYF TGTGCCAGCAGCTTAGCGCCGCAGGTTTCCTACGAGCAGTACTTC
. TRBJ1-5 . TRBV19 CASSIGGGTSSNQPQHF TGTGCCAGTAGTATTGGGGGCGGGACAAGTAGCAATCAGCCCCAGCATTTT
. TRBJ1-6 . TRBV6-1 CASRQNSPLHF TGTGCCAGCCGACAAAATTCACCCCTCCACTTT
TRBD1 TRBJ1-5 . TRBV5-8 CASSSDRGGQPQHF TGTGCCAGCAGTTCGGACAGGGGAGGTCAGCCCCAGCATTTT
. TRBJ2-6 . TRBV6-5 CASSPGHSGANVLTF TGTGCCAGCAGTCCCGGCCACTCTGGGGCCAACGTCCTGACTTTC